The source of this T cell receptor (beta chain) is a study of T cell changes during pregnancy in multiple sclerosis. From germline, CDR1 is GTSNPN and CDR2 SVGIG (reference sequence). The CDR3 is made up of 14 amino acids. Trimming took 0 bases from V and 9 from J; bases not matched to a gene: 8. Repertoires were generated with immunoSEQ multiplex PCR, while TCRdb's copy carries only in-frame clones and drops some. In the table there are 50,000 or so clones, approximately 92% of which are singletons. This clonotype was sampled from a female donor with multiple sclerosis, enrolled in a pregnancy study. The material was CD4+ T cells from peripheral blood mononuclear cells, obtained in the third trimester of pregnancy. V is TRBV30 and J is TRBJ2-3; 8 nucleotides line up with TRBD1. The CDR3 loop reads CAWSVGTGRSTQYF. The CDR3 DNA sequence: TGTGCCTGGAGTGTTGGGACAGGAAGATCGACGCAGTATTTT.